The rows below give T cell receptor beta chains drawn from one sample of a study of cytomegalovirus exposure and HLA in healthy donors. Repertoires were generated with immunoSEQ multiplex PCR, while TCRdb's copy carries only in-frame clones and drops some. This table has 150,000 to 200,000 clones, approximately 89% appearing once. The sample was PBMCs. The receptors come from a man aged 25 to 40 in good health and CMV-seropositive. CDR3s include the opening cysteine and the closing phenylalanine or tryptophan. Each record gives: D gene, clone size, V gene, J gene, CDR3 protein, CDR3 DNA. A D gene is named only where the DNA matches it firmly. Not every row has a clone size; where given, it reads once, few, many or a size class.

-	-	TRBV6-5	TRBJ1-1	CASTRGTNTEAFF	TGTGCCAGCACCCGGGGGACAAACACTGAAGCTTTCTTT
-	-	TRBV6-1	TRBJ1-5	CASSEAVSANQPQHF	TGTGCCAGCAGTGAAGCAGTGTCAGCGAATCAGCCCCAGCATTTT
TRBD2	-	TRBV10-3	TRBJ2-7	CAISELTSARYEQYF	TGTGCCATCAGTGAGTTAACTAGCGCAAGGTACGAGCAGTACTTC
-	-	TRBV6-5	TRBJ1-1	CASSYGRGTEAFF	TGTGCCAGCAGTTATGGGAGGGGCACTGAAGCTTTCTTT
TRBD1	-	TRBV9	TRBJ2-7	CASSPHGGGQGPSYEQYF	TGTGCCAGCAGCCCGCATGGGGGGGGACAGGGACCTTCCTACGAGCAGTACTTC
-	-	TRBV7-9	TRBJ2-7	CASSPLDEQYF	TGTGCCAGCAGCCCCCTGGACGAGCAGTACTTC
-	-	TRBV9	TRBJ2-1	CASSGGGLSHEQFF	TGTGCCAGCAGCGGTGGGGGGTTAAGCCATGAGCAGTTCTTC
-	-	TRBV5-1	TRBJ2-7	CASSLEVIRSYEQYF	TGCGCCAGCAGCTTGGAGGTTATTCGATCCTACGAGCAGTACTTC
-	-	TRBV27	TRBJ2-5	CASSPTLLQETQYF	TGTGCCAGCAGCCCGACGTTATTGCAAGAGACCCAGTACTTC
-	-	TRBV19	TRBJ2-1	CASSIDVRAGIYNEQFF	TGTGCCAGTAGTATAGACGTCCGGGCCGGGATTTACAATGAGCAGTTCTTC
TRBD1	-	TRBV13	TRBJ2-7	CASSPRDRDYEQYF	TGTGCCAGCAGCCCCCGGGACAGGGACTACGAGCAGTACTTC
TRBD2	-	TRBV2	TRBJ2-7	CAILGRAGYEQYF	TGTGCCATCCTTGGGAGGGCAGGCTACGAGCAGTACTTC
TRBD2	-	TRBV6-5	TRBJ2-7	CASSSGSGSSSMNF	TGTGCCAGCAGTTCGGGTAGCGGGAGCTCCTCGATGAACTTC
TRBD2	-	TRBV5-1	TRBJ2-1	CASSPRTSAYNEQFF	TGCGCCAGCAGCCCCCGGACTAGCGCCTACAATGAGCAGTTCTTC
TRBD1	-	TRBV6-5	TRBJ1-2	CASSPVTGINYGYTF	TGTGCCAGCAGTCCAGTGACAGGGATCAACTATGGCTACACCTTC
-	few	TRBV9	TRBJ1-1	CASSSGPQTVNTEAFF	TGTGCCAGCAGCTCGGGACCCCAGACGGTGAACACTGAAGCTTTCTTT
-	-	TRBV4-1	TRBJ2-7	CASSQDGQYYEQYF	TGCGCCAGCAGCCAAGATGGACAGTACTACGAGCAGTACTTC
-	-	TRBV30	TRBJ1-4	CAWDQGWPSGNEKLFF	TGTGCCTGGGACCAGGGGTGGCCGTCGGGTAATGAAAAACTGTTTTTT
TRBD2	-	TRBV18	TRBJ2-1	CASSPVVGGTGEQFF	TGTGCCAGCTCCCCTGTCGTGGGAGGGACGGGGGAGCAGTTCTTC
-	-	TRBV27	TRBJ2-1	CASSSTTPTGGNEQFF	TGTGCCAGCAGTTCGACGACTCCAACTGGAGGCAATGAGCAGTTCTTC
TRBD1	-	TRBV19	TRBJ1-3	CASSGTASSGNTIYF	TGTGCCAGTAGTGGGACAGCCAGCTCTGGAAACACCATATATTTT
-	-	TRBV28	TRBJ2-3	CASSLSLPQYF	TGTGCCAGCAGTTTATCTTTGCCGCAGTATTTT
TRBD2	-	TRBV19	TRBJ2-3	CASSPDGLAKSNTQYF	TGTGCCAGTAGCCCGGACGGACTAGCAAAGTCAAATACGCAGTATTTT
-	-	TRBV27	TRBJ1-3	CASSLIRQAGNTIYF	TGTGCCAGCAGTTTAATCAGACAAGCAGGAAACACCATATATTTT
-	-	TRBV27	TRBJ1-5	CASSLSWGGQPQHF	TGTGCCAGCAGTTTATCGTGGGGGGGTCAGCCCCAGCATTTT
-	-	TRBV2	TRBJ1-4	CASSAGGVINEKLFF	TGTGCCAGCAGTGCCGGCGGAGTGATTAATGAAAAACTGTTTTTT
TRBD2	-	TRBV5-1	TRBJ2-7	CASSLSGGRASGISYEQYF	TGCGCCAGCAGCCTCTCCGGCGGAAGGGCTAGCGGGATCTCCTACGAGCAGTACTTC
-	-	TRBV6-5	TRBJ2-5	CASSSHKETQYF	TGTGCCAGCAGTTCCCACAAAGAGACCCAGTACTTC
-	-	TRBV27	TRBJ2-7	CASSFSTSYEQYF	TGTGCCAGCAGTTTTAGCACTTCCTACGAGCAGTACTTC